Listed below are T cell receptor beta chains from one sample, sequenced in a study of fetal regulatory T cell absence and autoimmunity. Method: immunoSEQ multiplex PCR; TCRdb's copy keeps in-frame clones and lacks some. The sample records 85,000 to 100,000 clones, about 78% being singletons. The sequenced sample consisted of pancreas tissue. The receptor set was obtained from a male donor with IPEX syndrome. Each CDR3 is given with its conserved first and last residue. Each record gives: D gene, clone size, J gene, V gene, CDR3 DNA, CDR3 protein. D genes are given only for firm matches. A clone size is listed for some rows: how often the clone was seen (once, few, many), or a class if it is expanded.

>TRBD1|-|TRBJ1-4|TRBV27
TGTGCCAGCAGTTTAGCGGCCGACAGGGCAACTAATGAAAAACTGTTTTTT
CASSLAADRATNEKLFF
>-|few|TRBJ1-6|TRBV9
TGTGCCAGCAGCGTAGAGGGGGTGCATTCACCCCTCCACTTT
CASSVEGVHSPLHF
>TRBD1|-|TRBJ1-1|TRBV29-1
TGCAGCGTCGTTGACAGGGTGAACACTGAAGCTTTCTTT
CSVVDRVNTEAFF
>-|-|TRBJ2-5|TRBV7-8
TGTGCCAGCAGCGAGGGCCCCTATGAGGAGACCCAGTACTTC
CASSEGPYEETQYF
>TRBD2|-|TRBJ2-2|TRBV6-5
TGTGCCAGCATGGTGCGGGGGGTTTCGAGCGGGGAGCTGTTTTTT
CASMVRGVSSGELFF
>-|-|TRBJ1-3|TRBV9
TGTGCCAGCAGCCCCGGCGGGGCAGGGAGGAACACCATATATTTT
CASSPGGAGRNTIYF
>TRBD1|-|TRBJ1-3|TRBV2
TGTGCCAGCAGTGATCAGGGGGCTGGAAACACCATATATTTT
CASSDQGAGNTIYF
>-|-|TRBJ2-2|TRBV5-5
TGTGCCAGCGTCCGGGACTCCCTTACCGGGGAGCTGTTTTTT
CASVRDSLTGELFF
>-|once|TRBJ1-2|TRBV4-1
TGCGCCAGCACTCATTCGGGGGGGGCGTATGGCTACACCTTC
CASTHSGGAYGYTF
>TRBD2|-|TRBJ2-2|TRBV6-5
TGTGCCAGCAGTTACCTAGCGGGAGTGAACACCGGGGAGCTGTTTTTT
CASSYLAGVNTGELFF
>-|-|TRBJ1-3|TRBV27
TGTGCCAGCAGCCCCTCCAGAGGGGGAAACACCATATATTTT
CASSPSRGGNTIYF
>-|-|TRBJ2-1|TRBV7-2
TGTGCCAGCAGCTTAGGTTTGGATGAGCAGTTCTTC
CASSLGLDEQFF
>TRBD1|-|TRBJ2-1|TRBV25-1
TGTGCCAGCAGTGAGCTGGGACAGGGGGCCTACAATGAGCAGTTCTTC
CASSELGQGAYNEQFF
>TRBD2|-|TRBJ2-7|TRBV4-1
TGCGCCAGCAGCCAAGCGGGGGGGCTACACGAGCAGTACTTC
CASSQAGGLHEQYF
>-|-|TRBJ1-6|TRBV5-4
TGTGCCAGCAGCTTGGGGCCTGGGGCACAATCACCCCTCCACTTT
CASSLGPGAQSPLHF
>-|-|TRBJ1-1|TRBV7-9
TGTGCCAGCAGCTTAGAAGCGGGGATGACTGAAGCTTTCTTT
CASSLEAGMTEAFF
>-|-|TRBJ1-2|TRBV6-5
TGTGCCAGCAGTTACTCGACGGCCTCGTATGGCTACACCTTC
CASSYSTASYGYTF
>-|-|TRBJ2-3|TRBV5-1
TGCGCCAGCAGCTCACACAGCACAGATACGCAGTATTTT
CASSSHSTDTQYF
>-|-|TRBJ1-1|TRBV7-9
TGTGCCAGCAGCTTATTCACATCGATGAACACTGAAGCTTTCTTT
CASSLFTSMNTEAFF
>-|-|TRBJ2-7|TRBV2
TGTGCCAGCAGGCGACCCGGACTCACCTACGAGCAGTACTTC
CASRRPGLTYEQYF
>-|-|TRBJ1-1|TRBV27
TGTGCCAGCAGGAGGGGTTGGAGCACTGAAGCTTTCTTT
CASRRGWSTEAFF
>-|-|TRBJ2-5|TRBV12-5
TGTGCTAGTGGTTTCGCGGGTGAAGAGACCCAGTACTTC
CASGFAGEETQYF
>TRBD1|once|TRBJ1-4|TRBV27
TGTGCCAGCAGGCCTGGGACAGTCCTTAATGAAAAACTGTTTTTT
CASRPGTVLNEKLFF
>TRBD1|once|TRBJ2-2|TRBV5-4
TGTGCCAGCAGCTTGAGTCTAGGGACAGGGGACCCCGGGGAGCTGTTTTTT
CASSLSLGTGDPGELFF
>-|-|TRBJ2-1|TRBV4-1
TGCGCCAGCAGCCAAGACGGGGACTTCGACAATGAGCAGTTCTTC
CASSQDGDFDNEQFF
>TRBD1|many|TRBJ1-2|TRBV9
TGTGCCAGCAGCGTACCTAGGACAGGGAGGAACTATGGCTACACCTTC
CASSVPRTGRNYGYTF
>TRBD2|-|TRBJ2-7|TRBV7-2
TGTGCCAGCAGCTTAGCGGCGTGGGGACTAGCGGGAGGTGAACGGTACTTC
CASSLAAWGLAGGERYF
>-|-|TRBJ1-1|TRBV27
TGTGCCAGCAGTTTTACACCGAACACTGAAGCTTTCTTT
CASSFTPNTEAFF
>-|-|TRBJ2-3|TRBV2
TGTGCCAGCAGTGAATTAGGACTCCACTCAGATACGCAGTATTTT
CASSELGLHSDTQYF
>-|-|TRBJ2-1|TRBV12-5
TGTGCTAGTGGTTTGGACAGGTACAATGAGCAGTTCTTC
CASGLDRYNEQFF
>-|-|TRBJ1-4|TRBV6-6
TGTGCCAGCAGTTACCGGGACACAACTAATGAAAAACTGTTTTTT
CASSYRDTTNEKLFF
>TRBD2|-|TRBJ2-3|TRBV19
TGTGCCAGTAGTATGGGACTAGCGGGGTACACAGATACGCAGTATTTT
CASSMGLAGYTDTQYF
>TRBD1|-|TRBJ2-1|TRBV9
TGTGCCAGCAGCGTAGAGACCTCTTTTACGGACAGGTGGGGCCTGGAGCAGTTCTTC
CASSVETSFTDRWGLEQFF
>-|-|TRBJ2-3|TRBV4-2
TGTGCCAGCAGCCTCCCTCATAGGAAGCCGGAGGGTACGCAGTATTTT
CASSLPHRKPEGTQYF
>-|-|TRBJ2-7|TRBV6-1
TGTGCCAGCATCAACTATAGCGGTTTAAACTACGAGCAGTACTTC
CASINYSGLNYEQYF
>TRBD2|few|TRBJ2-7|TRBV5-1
TGCGCCAGCAGCTGGACGGGGCTAGCGGGAGGAGGGCAGTACTTC
CASSWTGLAGGGQYF
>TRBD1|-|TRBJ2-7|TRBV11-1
TGTGCCAGCAGCTTAGCTGGGACAGGGGTCTACGAGCAGTACTTC
CASSLAGTGVYEQYF
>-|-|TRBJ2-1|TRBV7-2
TGTGCCAGCAGCCTTGGACACTACAATGAGCAGTTCTTC
CASSLGHYNEQFF
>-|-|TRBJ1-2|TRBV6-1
TGTGCCAGCAGGGACGGGACCTTCTATGGCTACACCTTC
CASRDGTFYGYTF
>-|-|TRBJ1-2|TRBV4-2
TGTGCCAGCAGACGACAACGGGGGCGGGATGGCTACACCTTC
CASRRQRGRDGYTF
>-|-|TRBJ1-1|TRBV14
TGTGCCAGCAGCCTAAGTGCGGGGGGCACTGAAGCTTTCTTT
CASSLSAGGTEAFF
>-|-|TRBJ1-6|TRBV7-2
TGTGCCAGCAGCCGACAGAGCTCCTATAATTCACCCCTCCACTTT
CASSRQSSYNSPLHF
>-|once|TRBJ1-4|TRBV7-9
TGTGCCAGCAGCTTACCGGACACTTCAACTAATGAAAAACTGTTTTTT
CASSLPDTSTNEKLFF
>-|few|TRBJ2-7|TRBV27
TGTGCCAGCAGCTCCTCCTACGAGCAGTACTTC
CASSSSYEQYF
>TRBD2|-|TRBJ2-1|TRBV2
TGTGCCAGCAGCTACAAAGTCCCGGGACTAGCAAGGAATGAGCAGTTCTTC
CASSYKVPGLARNEQFF
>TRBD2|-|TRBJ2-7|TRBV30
TGTGCCTGGAGTAGCGGGAGCTCCTACGAGCAGTACTTC
CAWSSGSSYEQYF
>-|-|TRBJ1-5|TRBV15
TGTGCCACCAGCGAAGAATCCTCTTATAGCAATCAGCCCCAGCATTTT
CATSEESSYSNQPQHF
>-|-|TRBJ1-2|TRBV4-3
TGCGCCAGCAGCCAAGTCGCAGGGTCTTTGGATGGCTACACCTTC
CASSQVAGSLDGYTF
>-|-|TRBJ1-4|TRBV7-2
TGTGCCAGCACCCCAACAGCTGAAAAACTGTTTTTT
CASTPTAEKLFF
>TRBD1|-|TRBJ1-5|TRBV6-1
TGTGCCAGCAGTGACAGGGGGGGACTATATAGCAATCAGCCCCAGCATTTT
CASSDRGGLYSNQPQHF
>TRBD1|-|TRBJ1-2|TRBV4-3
TGCGCCAGCAGCCACACTACAGGGGGAGTGGGCTATGGCTACACCTTC
CASSHTTGGVGYGYTF
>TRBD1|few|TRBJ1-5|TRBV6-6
TGTGCCAGCAGCACCACAGGGGATCAGCCCCAGCATTTT
CASSTTGDQPQHF
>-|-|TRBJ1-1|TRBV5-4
TGTGCCAGCAGCACTGGGCCGAACACTGAAGCTTTCTTT
CASSTGPNTEAFF
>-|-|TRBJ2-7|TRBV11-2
TGTGCCAGCAGCTGGGGGGACAAGGGCCCCTACGAGCAGTACTTC
CASSWGDKGPYEQYF